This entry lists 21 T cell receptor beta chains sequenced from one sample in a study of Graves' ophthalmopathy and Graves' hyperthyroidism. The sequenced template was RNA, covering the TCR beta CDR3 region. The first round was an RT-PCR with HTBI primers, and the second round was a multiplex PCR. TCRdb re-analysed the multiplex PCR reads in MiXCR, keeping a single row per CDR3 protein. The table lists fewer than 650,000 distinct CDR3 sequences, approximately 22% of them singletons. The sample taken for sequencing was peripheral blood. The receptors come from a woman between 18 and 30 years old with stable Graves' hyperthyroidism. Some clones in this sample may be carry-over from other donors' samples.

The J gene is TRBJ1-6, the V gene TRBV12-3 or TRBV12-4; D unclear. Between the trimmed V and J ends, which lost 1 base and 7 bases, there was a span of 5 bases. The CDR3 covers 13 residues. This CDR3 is CASSLGLNSPLHF. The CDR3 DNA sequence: TGTGCCAGCAGTTTAGGACTGAATTCACCCCTCCACTTT.

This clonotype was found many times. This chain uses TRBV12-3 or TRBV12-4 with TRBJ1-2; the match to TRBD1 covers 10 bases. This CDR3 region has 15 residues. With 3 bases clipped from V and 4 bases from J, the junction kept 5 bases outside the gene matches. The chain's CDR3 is CASSLGQGMGYGYTF. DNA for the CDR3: TGTGCCAGCAGTTTGGGACAGGGGATGGGCTATGGCTACACCTTC.

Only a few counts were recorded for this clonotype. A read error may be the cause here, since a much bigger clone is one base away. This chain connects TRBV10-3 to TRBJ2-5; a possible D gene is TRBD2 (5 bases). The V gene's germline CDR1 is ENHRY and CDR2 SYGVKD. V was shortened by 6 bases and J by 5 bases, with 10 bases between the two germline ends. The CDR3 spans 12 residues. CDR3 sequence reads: CAIREERETQYF. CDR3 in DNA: TGTGCCATCAGGGAGGAAAGGGAGACCCAGTACTTC.

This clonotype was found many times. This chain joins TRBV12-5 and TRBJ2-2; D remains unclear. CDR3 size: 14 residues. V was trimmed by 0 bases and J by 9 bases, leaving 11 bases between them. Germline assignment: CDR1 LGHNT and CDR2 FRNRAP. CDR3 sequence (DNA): TGTGCTAGTGGTTTGGTACGGTACGACCGGGAGCTGTTTTTT. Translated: CASGLVRYDRELFF.

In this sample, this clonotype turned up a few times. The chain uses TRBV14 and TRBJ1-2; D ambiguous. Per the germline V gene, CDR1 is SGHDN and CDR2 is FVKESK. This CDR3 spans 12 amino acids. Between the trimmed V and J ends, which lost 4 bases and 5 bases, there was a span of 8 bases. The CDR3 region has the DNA TGTGCCAGCAGCCGAGAGCGGTATGGCTACACCTTC. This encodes CASSRERYGYTF.

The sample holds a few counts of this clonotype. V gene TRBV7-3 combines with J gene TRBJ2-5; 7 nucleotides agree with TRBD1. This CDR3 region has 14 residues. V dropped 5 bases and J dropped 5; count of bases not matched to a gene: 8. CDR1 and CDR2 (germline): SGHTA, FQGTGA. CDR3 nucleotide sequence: TGTGCCAGCAGCCCGGACAGGTGGGGGGAGACCCAGTACTTC. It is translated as CASSPDRWGETQYF.

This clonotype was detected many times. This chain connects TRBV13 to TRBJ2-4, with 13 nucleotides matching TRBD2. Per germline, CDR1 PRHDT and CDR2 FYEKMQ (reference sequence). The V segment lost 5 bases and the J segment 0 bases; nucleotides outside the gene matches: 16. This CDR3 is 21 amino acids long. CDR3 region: CASSGLTSGGIPSLAKNIQYF. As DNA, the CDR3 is TGTGCCAGCAGCGGCCTGACTAGCGGGGGGATACCTTCACTAGCCAAAAACATTCAGTACTTC.

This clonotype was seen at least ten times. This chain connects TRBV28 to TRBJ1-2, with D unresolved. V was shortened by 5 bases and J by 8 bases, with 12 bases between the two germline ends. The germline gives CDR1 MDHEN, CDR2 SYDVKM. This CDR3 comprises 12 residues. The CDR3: CASSKGPQGYTF. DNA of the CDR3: TGTGCCAGCAGTAAGGGCCCACAGGGCTACACCTTC.

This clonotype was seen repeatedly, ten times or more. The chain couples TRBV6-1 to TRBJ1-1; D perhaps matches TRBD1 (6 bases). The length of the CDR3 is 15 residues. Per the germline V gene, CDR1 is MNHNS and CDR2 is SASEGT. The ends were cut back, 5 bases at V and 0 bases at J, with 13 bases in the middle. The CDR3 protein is CASSPTGSMNTEAFF. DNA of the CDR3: TGTGCCAGCAGTCCTACAGGGAGCATGAACACTGAAGCTTTCTTT.

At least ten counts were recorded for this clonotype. CDR3 DNA sequence: TGTGCCAGCAACCCCTCAGAGGGGATTTACTCTGGAAACACCATATATTTT. This gives the protein CASNPSEGIYSGNTIYF. The V call is TRBV6-4, the J call TRBJ1-3; D might be TRBD1 (5 bases). The CDR3 has 17 amino acids. Germline lookup yields CDR1 MRHNA and CDR2 SNTAGT. The ends were cut back, 7 bases at V and 0 bases at J, with 19 bases in the middle.

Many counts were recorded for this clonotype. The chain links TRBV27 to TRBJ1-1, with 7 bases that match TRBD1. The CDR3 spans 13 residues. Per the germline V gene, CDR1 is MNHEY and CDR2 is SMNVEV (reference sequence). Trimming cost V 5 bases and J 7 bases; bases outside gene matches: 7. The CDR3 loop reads CASSRGQVGEAFF. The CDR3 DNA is TGTGCCAGCAGTAGAGGACAGGTTGGTGAAGCTTTCTTT.

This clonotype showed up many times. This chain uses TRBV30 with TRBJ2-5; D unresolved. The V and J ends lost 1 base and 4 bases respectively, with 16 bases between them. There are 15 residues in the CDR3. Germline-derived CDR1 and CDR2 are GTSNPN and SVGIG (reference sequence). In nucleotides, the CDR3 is TGTGCCTGGAGTGCCACGGATGCCATAGGAGAGACCCAGTACTTC. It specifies CAWSATDAIGETQYF.

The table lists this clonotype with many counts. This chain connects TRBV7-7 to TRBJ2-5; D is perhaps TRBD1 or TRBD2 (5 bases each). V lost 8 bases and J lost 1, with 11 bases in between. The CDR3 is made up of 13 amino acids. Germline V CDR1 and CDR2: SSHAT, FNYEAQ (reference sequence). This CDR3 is CASSKGTQETQYF. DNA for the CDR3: TGTGCCAGCTCGAAGGGGACCCAAGAGACCCAGTACTTC.

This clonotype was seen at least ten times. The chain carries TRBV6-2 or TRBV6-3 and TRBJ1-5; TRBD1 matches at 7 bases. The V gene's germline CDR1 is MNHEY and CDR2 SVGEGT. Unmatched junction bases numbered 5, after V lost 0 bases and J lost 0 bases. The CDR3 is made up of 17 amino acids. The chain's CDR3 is CASSYSTGPISNQPQHF. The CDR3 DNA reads TGTGCCAGCAGTTACTCGACAGGGCCTATTAGCAATCAGCCCCAGCATTTT.

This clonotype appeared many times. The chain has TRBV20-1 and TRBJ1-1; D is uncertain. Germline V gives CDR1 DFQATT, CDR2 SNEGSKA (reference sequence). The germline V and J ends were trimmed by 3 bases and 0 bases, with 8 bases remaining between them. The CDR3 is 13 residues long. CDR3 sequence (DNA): TGCAGTGCTAGTAAGGATATGAACACTGAAGCTTTCTTT. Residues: CSASKDMNTEAFF.

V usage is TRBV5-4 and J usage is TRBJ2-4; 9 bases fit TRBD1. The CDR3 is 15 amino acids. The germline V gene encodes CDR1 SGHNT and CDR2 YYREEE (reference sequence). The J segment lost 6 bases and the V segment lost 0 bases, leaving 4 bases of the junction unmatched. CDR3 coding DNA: TGTGCCAGCAGCTTGGAGGGGACAGGGTTAAACATTCAGTACTTC. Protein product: CASSLEGTGLNIQYF.

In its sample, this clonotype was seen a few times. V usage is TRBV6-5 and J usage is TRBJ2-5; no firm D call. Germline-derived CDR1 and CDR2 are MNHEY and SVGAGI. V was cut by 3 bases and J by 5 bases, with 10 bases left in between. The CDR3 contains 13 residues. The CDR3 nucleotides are TGTGCCAGCAGTTATTGGGGTCGGGAGACCCAGTACTTC. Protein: CASSYWGRETQYF.

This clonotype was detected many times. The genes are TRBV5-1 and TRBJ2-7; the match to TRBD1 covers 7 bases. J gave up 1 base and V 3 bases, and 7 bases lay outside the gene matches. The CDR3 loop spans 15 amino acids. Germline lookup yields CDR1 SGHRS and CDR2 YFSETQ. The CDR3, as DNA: TGCGCCAGCAGCTGGGCGGAACAGGGGTCCTACGAGCAGTACTTC. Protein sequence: CASSWAEQGSYEQYF.

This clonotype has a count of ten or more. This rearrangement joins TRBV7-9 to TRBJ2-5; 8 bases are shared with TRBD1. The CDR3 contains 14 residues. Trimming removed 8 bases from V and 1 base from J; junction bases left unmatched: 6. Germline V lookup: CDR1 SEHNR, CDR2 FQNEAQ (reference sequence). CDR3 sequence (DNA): TGTGCCAGCTTTCGACAGGGGTCCCAAGAGACCCAGTACTTC. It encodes CASFRQGSQETQYF.

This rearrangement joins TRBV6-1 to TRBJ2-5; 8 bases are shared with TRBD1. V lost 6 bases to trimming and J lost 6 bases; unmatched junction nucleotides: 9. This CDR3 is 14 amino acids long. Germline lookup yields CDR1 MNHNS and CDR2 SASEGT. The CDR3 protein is CASRGDRPAKTQYF. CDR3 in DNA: TGTGCCAGCAGGGGGGACAGGCCGGCGAAGACCCAGTACTTC.

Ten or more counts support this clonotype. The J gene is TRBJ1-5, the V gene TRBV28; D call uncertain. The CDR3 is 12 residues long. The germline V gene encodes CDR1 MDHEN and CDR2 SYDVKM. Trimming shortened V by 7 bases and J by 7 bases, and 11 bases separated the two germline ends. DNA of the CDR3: TGTGCCAGCATATCGGCTGGCCAGCCCCAGCATTTT. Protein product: CASISAGQPQHF.